This TCR beta chain was recovered during a study of T cell responses to AZD1222 COVID-19 vaccine. V gave up 6 bases and J gave up 8 bases, with 22 bases separating them. The germline V gene encodes CDR1 LNHDA and CDR2 SQIVND (reference sequence). The CDR3 has 15 amino acids. TCRdb's copy holds only in-frame clones and misses some; the assay was immunoSEQ multiplex PCR. Among roughly 70,000 clones listed, 80% were seen once. The study's findings and limits: A reported finding is that nearly half of spike-specific TCRs target unmutated variant regions. Distributed over spike, vaccine-associated CD4 TCRs predominated at 160-218 and 743-854. Mostly white British, mostly female donors; authors suggested clonal diversity may be underestimated. After two AZD1222 doses, spike-specific TCR breadth and depth rose versus day 0.

Details on this clone: The antigen remains unidentified.

The TCR comes from an adult who received the AZD1222 COVID-19 vaccine. The source was peripheral blood, collected 28 days after the second AZD1222 dose. The genes are TRBV19 and TRBJ1-2; D gene unclear. CDR3 protein: CASRLPAAGDGGYTF. The DNA for the CDR3 is TGTGCCAGTAGGTTACCGGCGGCAGGCGACGGGGGCTACACCTTC.